This paragraph covers one TCR beta chain sequence. Its target is not known. Assay used: immunoSEQ multiplex PCR; TCRdb lists only in-frame clones, some missing. The table has around 23,000 clones, 77% seen once; the top ten hold 15% to 20%. The data originate from a study of OX40 agonist ivuxolimab in advanced cancers. CDR1 is MNHEY, CDR2 SVGAGI, per germline. Trimming left V 8 bases short and J 2 bases short, with 9 bases between. This CDR3 contains 12 residues. Overall study results and limits: Expanded peripheral T cell antigen specificity was not determined.

The TCR was taken from an adult with an advanced solid tumor such as melanoma, head and neck, liver or kidney cancer. V usage is TRBV6-5 and J usage is TRBJ1-2; D is unresolved. Here the sequenced sample was CD4+ or CD8+ T cells sorted from blood, taken in a trial of the OX40 agonist ivuxolimab. CDR3 DNA sequence: TGTGCCAGCGGGGAGGGCAACTATGGCTACACCTTC. Residues: CASGEGNYGYTF.